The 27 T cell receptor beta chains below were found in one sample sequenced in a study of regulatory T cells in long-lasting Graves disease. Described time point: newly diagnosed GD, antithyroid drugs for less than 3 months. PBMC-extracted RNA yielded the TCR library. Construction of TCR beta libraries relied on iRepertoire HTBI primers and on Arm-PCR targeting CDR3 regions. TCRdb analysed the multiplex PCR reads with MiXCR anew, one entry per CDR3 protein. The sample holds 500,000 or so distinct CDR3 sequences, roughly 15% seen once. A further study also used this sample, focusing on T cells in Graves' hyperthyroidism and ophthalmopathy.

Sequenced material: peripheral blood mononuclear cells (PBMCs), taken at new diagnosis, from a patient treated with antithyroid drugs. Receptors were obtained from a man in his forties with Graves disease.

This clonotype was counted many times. The CDR3, as DNA: TGTGCCAGCGCCAGGGTGAACAATGAGCAGTTCTTC. Its translation is CASARVNNEQFF. The gene calls are TRBV6-1 and TRBJ2-1; a weak D match, TRBD1 (5 bases). V lost 8 bases to trimming and J lost 5 bases, with 10 bases between them. Per the germline V gene, CDR1 is MNHNS and CDR2 is SASEGT. CDR3 length equals 12 residues.

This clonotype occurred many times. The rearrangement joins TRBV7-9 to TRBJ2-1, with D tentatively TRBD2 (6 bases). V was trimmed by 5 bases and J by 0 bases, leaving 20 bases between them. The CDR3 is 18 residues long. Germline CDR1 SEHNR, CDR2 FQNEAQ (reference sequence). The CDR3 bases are TGTGCCAGCAGCCCCCTAGGGAGCGGGTGGTTCTCCTACAATGAGCAGTTCTTC. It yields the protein CASSPLGSGWFSYNEQFF.

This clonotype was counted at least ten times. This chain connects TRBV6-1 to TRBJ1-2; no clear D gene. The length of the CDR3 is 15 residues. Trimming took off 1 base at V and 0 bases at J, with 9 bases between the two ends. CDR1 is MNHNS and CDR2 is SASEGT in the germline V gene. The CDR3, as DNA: TGTGCCAGCAGTGAAGGTTTTTCAGCTAACTATGGCTACACCTTC. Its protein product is CASSEGFSANYGYTF.

In nucleotides, the CDR3 is TGTGCCAGCAGCCAAGATTGGCGTACAGTTGTCGATGAGCAGTTCTTC. Protein product: CASSQDWRTVVDEQFF. V is TRBV4-2 and J is TRBJ2-1; D gene unclear. Looked up from germline, CDR1 is LGHNA and CDR2 is YNFKEQ. This CDR3 is 16 amino acids long. V was pared by 0 bases and J by 8 bases, with 17 bases between.

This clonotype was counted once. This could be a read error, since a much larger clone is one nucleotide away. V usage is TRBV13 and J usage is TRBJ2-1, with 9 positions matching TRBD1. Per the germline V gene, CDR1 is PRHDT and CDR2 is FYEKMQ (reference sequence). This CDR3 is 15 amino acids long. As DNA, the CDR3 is TGTGTCAGCAGGGAAACCGGGACAGGGCCCAATGAGCAGTTCTTC. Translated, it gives CVSRETGTGPNEQFF.

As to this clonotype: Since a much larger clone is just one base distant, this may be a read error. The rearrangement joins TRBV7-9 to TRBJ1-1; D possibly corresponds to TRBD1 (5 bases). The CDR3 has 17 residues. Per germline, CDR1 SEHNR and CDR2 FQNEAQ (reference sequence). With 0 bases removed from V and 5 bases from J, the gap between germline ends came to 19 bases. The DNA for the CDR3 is TGTGCCAGCAGCTTAGCCCGGGGGGTTTCAGGTCTTACTGAAGCTTTCTTT. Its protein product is CASSLARGVSGLTEAFF.

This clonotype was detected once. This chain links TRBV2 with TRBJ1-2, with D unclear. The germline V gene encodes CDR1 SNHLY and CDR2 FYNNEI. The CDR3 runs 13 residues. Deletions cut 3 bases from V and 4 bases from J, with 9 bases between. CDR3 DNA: TGTGCCAGCAGTGAGAACGGCGTCTATGGCTACACCTTC. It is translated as CASSENGVYGYTF.

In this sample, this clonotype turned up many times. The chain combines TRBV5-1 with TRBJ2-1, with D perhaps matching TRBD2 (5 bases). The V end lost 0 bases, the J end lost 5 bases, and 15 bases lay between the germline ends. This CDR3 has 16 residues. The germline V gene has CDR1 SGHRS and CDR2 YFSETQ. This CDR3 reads CASSLVLASNNNEQFF. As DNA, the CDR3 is TGCGCCAGCAGCTTGGTTTTAGCGTCGAACAACAATGAGCAGTTCTTC.

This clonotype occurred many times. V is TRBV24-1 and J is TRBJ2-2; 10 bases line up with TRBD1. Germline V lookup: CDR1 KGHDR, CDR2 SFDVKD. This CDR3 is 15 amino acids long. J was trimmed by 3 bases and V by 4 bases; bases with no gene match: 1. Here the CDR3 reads CATSDGTGDTGELFF. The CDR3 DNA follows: TGTGCCACCAGTGACGGGACAGGGGACACCGGGGAGCTGTTTTTT.

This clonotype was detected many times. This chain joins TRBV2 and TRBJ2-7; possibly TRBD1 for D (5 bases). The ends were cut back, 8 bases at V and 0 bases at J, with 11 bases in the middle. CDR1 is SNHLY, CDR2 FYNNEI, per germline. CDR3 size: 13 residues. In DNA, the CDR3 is TGTGCCAGCCGGACAATGAGCTCCTACGAGCAGTACTTC. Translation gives CASRTMSSYEQYF.

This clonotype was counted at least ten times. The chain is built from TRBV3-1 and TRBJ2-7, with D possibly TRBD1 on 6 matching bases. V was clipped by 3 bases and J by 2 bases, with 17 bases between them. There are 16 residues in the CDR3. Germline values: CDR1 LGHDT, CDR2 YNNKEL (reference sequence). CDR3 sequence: CASSQRLGGLTYEQYF. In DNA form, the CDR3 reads TGTGCCAGCAGCCAGAGGCTTGGGGGCCTGACCTACGAGCAGTACTTC.

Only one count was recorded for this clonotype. CDR3 amino acids: CASSLQGESDEQYF. Here the CDR3 DNA reads TGTGCCAGCAGCTTACAGGGGGAGAGCGACGAGCAGTACTTC. The chain recombines TRBV11-3 with TRBJ2-7, with TRBD1 identical over 7 bases. The CDR3 is 14 residues long. CDR1 and CDR2 from the germline V gene are SGHNT and YENEEA. The V gene end was trimmed by 2 bases and the J gene end by 5 bases; junction bases not matched to a gene: 6.

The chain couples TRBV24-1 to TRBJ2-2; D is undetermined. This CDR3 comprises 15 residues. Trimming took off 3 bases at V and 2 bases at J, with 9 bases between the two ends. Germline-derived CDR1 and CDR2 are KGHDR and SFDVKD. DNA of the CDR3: TGTGCCACCAGTGATCCCACGGCAAACACCGGGGAGCTGTTTTTT. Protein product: CATSDPTANTGELFF.

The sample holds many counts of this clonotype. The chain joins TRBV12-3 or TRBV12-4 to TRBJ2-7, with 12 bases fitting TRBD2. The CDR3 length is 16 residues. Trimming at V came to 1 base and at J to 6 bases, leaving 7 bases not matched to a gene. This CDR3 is CASSLGWRTSGAEQYF. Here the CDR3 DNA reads TGTGCCAGCAGTTTAGGTTGGAGGACTAGCGGGGCCGAGCAGTACTTC.

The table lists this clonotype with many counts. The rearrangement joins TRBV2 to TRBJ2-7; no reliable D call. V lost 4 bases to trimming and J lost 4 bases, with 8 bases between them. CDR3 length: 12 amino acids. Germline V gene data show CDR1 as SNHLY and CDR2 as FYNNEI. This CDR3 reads CASSGRLYEQYF. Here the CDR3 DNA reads TGTGCCAGCAGTGGGCGGCTTTACGAGCAGTACTTC. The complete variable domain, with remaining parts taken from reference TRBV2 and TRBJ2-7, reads EPEVTQTPSHQVTQMGQEVILRCVPISNHLYFYWYRQILGQKVEFLVSFYNNEISEKSEIFDDQFSVERPDGSNFTLKIRSTKLEDSAMYFCASSGRLYEQYFGPGTRLTVT.

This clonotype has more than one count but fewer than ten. The CDR3 coding sequence is TGTGCCTGGAGTGGGGGCAGGGAACAGCCCCAGCATTTT. Translating gives CAWSGGREQPQHF. The V call is TRBV30, the J call TRBJ1-5; perhaps TRBD1 as D (5 bases). The ends were cut back, 1 base at V and 7 bases at J, with 11 bases in the middle. Germline lookup yields CDR1 GTSNPN and CDR2 SVGIG (reference sequence). The CDR3 has 13 amino acids. Drawing the rest from reference TRBV30 and TRBJ1-5, the complete variable domain is SQTIHQWPATLVQPVGSPLSLECTVEGTSNPNLYWYRQAAGRGLQLLFYSVGIGQISSEVPQNLSASRPQDRQFILSSKKLLLSDSGFYLCAWSGGREQPQHFGDGTRLSIL.

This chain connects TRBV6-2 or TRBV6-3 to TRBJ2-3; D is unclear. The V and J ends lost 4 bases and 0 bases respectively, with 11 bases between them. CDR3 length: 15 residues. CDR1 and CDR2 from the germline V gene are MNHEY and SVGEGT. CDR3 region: CASSLDPASTDTQYF. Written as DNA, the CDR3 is TGTGCCAGCAGTTTAGACCCAGCCAGCACAGATACGCAGTATTTT.

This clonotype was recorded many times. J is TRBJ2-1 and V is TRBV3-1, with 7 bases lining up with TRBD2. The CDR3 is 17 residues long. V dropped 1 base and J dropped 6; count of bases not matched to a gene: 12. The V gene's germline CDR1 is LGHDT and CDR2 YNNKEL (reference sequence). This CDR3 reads CASSQGEGTISPNEQFF. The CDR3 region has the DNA TGTGCCAGCAGCCAAGGGGAAGGGACTATATCGCCCAATGAGCAGTTCTTC.

CDR3 sequence reads: CASSEGTGSSYEQYF. The CDR3 DNA is TGTGCCAGCAGTGAAGGGACGGGGAGCTCCTACGAGCAGTACTTC. J is TRBJ2-7 and V is TRBV6-1, with D maybe TRBD2 (5 bases). The germline CDR1 and CDR2 sequences are MNHNS and SASEGT. The CDR3 totals 15 residues. The V gene lost 1 base and the J gene lost 0 bases, with 10 bases spanning the gap.

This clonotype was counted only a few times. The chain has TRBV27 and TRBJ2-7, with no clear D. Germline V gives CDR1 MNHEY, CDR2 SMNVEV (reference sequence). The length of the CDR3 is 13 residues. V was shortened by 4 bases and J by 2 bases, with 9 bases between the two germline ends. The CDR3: CASSYKGAYEQYF. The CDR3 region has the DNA TGTGCCAGCAGTTATAAGGGCGCCTACGAGCAGTACTTC.

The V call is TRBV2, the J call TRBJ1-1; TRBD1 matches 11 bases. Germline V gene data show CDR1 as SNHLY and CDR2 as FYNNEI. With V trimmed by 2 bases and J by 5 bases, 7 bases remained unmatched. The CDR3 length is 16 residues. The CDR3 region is CASSERTGGSPTEAFF. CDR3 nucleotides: TGTGCCAGCAGTGAAAGGACAGGGGGCTCTCCAACTGAAGCTTTCTTT.

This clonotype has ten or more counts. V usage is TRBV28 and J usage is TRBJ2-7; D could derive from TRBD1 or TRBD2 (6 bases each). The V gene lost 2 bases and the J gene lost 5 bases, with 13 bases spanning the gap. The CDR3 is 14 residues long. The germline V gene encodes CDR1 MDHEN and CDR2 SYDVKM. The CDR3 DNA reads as TGTGCCAGCAGTTTAGGGGGGCCCTCAAACGAGCAGTACTTC. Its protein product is CASSLGGPSNEQYF.

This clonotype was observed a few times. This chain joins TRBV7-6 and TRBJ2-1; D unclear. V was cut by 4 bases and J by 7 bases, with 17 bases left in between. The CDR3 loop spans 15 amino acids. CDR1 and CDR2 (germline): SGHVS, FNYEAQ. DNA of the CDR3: TGTGCCAGCAGCTCATCACTGGGCGCCCGGAATGAGCAGTTCTTC. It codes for CASSSSLGARNEQFF.

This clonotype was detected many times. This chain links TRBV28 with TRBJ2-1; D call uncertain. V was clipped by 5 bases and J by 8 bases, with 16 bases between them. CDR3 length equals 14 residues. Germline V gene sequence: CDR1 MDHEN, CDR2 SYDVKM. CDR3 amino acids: CASSTITLLYEQFF. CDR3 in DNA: TGTGCCAGCAGTACTATCACCCTACTCTATGAGCAGTTCTTC. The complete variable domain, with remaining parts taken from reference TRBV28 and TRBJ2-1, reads DVKVTQSSRYLVKRTGEKVFLECVQDMDHENMFWYRQDPGLGLRLIYFSYDVKMKEKGDIPEGYSVSREKKERFSLILESASTNQTSMYLCASSTITLLYEQFFGPGTRLTVL.

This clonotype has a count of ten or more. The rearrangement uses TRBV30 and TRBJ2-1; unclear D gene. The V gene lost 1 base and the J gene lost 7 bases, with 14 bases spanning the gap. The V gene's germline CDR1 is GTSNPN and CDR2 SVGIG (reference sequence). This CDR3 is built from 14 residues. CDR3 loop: CAWSGLPPKNEQFF. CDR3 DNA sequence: TGTGCCTGGAGTGGGTTGCCTCCCAAGAATGAGCAGTTCTTC.

The CDR3 here is CASTGQGYQPQHF. In nucleotides, the CDR3 is TGTGCCAGCACCGGACAGGGTTATCAGCCCCAGCATTTT. The rearrangement links TRBV6-1 to TRBJ1-5, with 8 bases aligning to TRBD1. After removal of 7 bases from V and 5 bases from J, the junction contained 4 bases not matched to a gene. Germline loops: CDR1 MNHNS, CDR2 SASEGT. This CDR3 spans 13 amino acids.

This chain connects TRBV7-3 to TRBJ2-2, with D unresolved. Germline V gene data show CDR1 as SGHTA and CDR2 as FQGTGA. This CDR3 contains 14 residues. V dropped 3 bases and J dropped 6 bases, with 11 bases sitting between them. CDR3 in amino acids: CASSLVPEAGELFF. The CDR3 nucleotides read TGTGCCAGCAGCTTGGTACCCGAGGCCGGGGAGCTGTTTTTT.